The 16 T cell receptor beta chains below come from one sample, sequenced in a study of radiation and T cells in renal cell carcinoma (dated by TCRdb to 2019 to 2021). This sample's time point label indicates: tumor resected at nephrectomy. What the treatment or condition label conveys for this sample: 15 Gy SBRT to primary tumor, nephrectomy 4 weeks later. The library was obtained by the immunoSEQ multiplex PCR assay. TCRdb obtained this table from immuneACCESS and retained in-frame rearrangements with V and J assigned. These tables miss some clones; where compared with another copy, unresolved V genes account for less than half of the shortfall, and the remainder is unexplained. The sample profile shows 20,000 or so clones; around 49% of them were found once. Jointly, the top ten make up around 15% of the sample. The specimen was tumor tissue, collected from a patient whose treatment included radiotherapy and nephrectomy. These receptors were taken from a woman in her forties or fifties with renal cell carcinoma.

The chain carries TRBV23-1 and TRBJ2-3; no definite D call. TRBV23-1 is annotated as an ORF whose role is uncertain. V lost 2 bases, J lost 6 bases, and 3 bases lay in between. CDR3 length: 11 residues. As DNA, the CDR3 is TGCGCCAGCAGTCAAGGGGATACGCAGTATTTT. Its translation is CASSQGDTQYF.

The CDR3 coding sequence is TGCAGCGTCCGGACAGGGGGTCTTAGAGGCTACACCTTC. This sequence encodes CSVRTGGLRGYTF. The chain uses TRBV29-1 and TRBJ1-2, with 10 bases identical to TRBD1. Germline loops: CDR1 SQVTM, CDR2 ANQGSEA. The V gene end was trimmed by 6 bases and the J gene end by 8 bases; junction bases not matched to a gene: 9. This CDR3 has 13 amino acids.

The chain uses TRBV4-3 and TRBJ1-3; D is ambiguous. The germline CDR1 and CDR2 sequences are LGHNA and YSLEER. Deletions cut 1 base from V and 4 bases from J, with 8 bases between. The CDR3 loop spans 14 amino acids. The CDR3 protein is CASSQGISGNTIYF. DNA of the CDR3: TGCGCCAGCAGCCAAGGGATTTCCGGAAACACCATATATTTT.

This chain connects TRBV5-1 to TRBJ1-3, with a weak D call TRBD1 (5 bases). Per germline, CDR1 SGHRS and CDR2 YFSETQ. The CDR3 length is 12 residues. Trimming cost V 5 bases and J 4 bases, with 7 bases left between them. CDR3 region: CASRGEGNTIYF. The CDR3 coding sequence is TGCGCCAGCAGAGGGGAGGGAAACACCATATATTTT.

This clone is labeled medium-sized. This chain connects TRBV4-1 to TRBJ2-7, with 7 bases that match TRBD1. V was pared by 1 base and J by 3 bases, with 6 bases of the junction left unmatched. The CDR3 covers 15 residues. Germline loops: CDR1 MGHRA, CDR2 YSYEKL. The CDR3 DNA sequence: TGCGCCAGCAGCCAAGGGACAGGTCCTGTCTACGAGCAGTACTTC. This codes for CASSQGTGPVYEQYF.

In this sample, this clone is medium-sized. The J gene is TRBJ1-5, the V gene TRBV5-1; weak D call: TRBD1 (6 bases). V was cut by 10 bases and J by 2 bases, with 19 bases left in between. Germline CDR1 SGHRS, CDR2 YFSETQ. The CDR3 length is 15 residues. CDR3 sequence reads: CASRPGGAGNQPQHF. The CDR3 region has the DNA TGCGCCTCAAGGCCCGGGGGCGCTGGCAATCAGCCCCAGCATTTT.

The sample holds many counts of this clone. This chain uses TRBV7-9 with TRBJ1-4, with a weak D call TRBD1 (5 bases). V lost 5 bases and J lost 0, with 13 bases in between. Germline loops: CDR1 SEHNR, CDR2 FQNEAQ (reference sequence). CDR3 size: 16 residues. The CDR3 here is CASSPIDRSTNEKLFF. The DNA for the CDR3 is TGTGCCAGCAGCCCCATTGACAGATCAACTAATGAAAAACTGTTTTTT.

Many counts were recorded for this clone. The rearrangement uses TRBV19 and TRBJ1-2, with D maybe TRBD1 (5 bases). The germline CDR1 and CDR2 sequences are LNHDA and SQIVND (reference sequence). The CDR3 runs 14 residues. V lost 4 bases and J 3 bases, leaving 12 bases between the germline ends. The CDR3 bases are TGTGCCAGTAGTAGGGAAGGGGAAGACTATGGCTACACCTTC. This translates into CASSREGEDYGYTF.

The chain has TRBV19 and TRBJ2-6; no firm D call. The CDR3 loop spans 16 amino acids. The V gene lost 1 base and the J gene lost 0 bases, with 7 bases spanning the gap. Germline assignment: CDR1 LNHDA and CDR2 SQIVND (reference sequence). CDR3 DNA: TGTGCCAGTAGTATAGTTTCAGGCTCTGGGGCCAACGTCCTGACTTTC. It yields the protein CASSIVSGSGANVLTF.

The chain employs TRBV5-1 and TRBJ2-3; 12 bases are shared with TRBD2. This CDR3 is 13 amino acids long. The V gene end was trimmed by 7 bases and the J gene end by 5 bases; junction bases not matched to a gene: 2. The V gene's germline CDR1 is SGHRS and CDR2 YFSETQ. CDR3 nucleotides: TGCGCCAGCGCGGGACTAGCGGGAGATACGCAGTATTTT. Amino acids: CASAGLAGDTQYF.

The chain links TRBV9 to TRBJ1-3, with D unresolved. V lost 4 bases and J 0 bases, leaving 8 bases between the germline ends. There are 14 residues in the CDR3. Per germline, CDR1 SGDLS and CDR2 YYNGEE. The CDR3 DNA reads as TGTGCCAGCAGCCCCACGACCTCTGGAAACACCATATATTTT. Translation: CASSPTTSGNTIYF.

The V gene is TRBV6-1, the J gene TRBJ1-5, with D hard to call. CDR3 length: 15 amino acids. The V gene's germline CDR1 is MNHNS and CDR2 SASEGT. Trimming removed 4 bases at V and 3 bases at J, with 13 bases between. The CDR3 bases are TGTGCCAGCAGTGCAAGGCCGGAAAACAATCAGCCCCAGCATTTT. It codes for CASSARPENNQPQHF.

The V gene is TRBV9, the J gene TRBJ2-3, with TRBD2 matching over 12 bases. The CDR3 runs 16 residues. The V gene end was trimmed by 2 bases and the J gene end by 2 bases; junction bases not matched to a gene: 3. From germline, CDR1 is SGDLS and CDR2 YYNGEE. CDR3 coding DNA: TGTGCCAGCAGCGTTGGGACTAGCGGGTCCACAGATACGCAGTATTTT. Translation: CASSVGTSGSTDTQYF.

The rearrangement uses TRBV6-1 and TRBJ1-1; D is ambiguous. CDR1 and CDR2 (germline): MNHNS, SASEGT. CDR3 size: 14 residues. V was trimmed by 10 bases and J by 0 bases, leaving 15 bases between them. CDR3 in DNA: TGTGCCACCTCAATACGGATCCTGAACACTGAAGCTTTCTTT. This sequence encodes CATSIRILNTEAFF.

This clone was observed many times. The chain has TRBV4-1 and TRBJ2-5; 12 positions agree with TRBD1. V lost 4 bases to trimming and J lost 4 bases; unmatched junction nucleotides: 4. The CDR3 loop spans 15 amino acids. CDR1 is MGHRA and CDR2 is YSYEKL in the germline V gene. The chain's CDR3 is CASSLGQGARETQYF. CDR3 nucleotide sequence: TGCGCCAGCAGCCTGGGACAGGGGGCTAGAGAGACCCAGTACTTC.

This clone was found a few times. V is TRBV15 and J is TRBJ1-6; D is undetermined. Trimming took 5 bases from V and 7 from J, leaving 9 bases between them. Per the germline V gene, CDR1 is LNHNV and CDR2 is YYDKDF (reference sequence). The CDR3 is 13 amino acids. Here the CDR3 reads CATSYSRNSPLHF. The CDR3 region has the DNA TGTGCCACCAGCTACAGTCGCAATTCACCCCTCCACTTT.